This T cell receptor beta chain comes out of a study of T cells in Graves' hyperthyroidism and ophthalmopathy. Amplified TCR beta CDR3 regions came from RNA transcripts. When the TCR CDR3 underwent first-round RT-PCR, the HTBI primer set was used. TCRdb reprocessed the multiplex PCR reads with MiXCR, giving one entry per CDR3 protein. This repertoire shows about 59,000 distinct CDR3 sequences, around 53% found once; its top ten account for approximately 3.4%. Concerning this clonotype: Its specificity is not known.

Study results and caveats: In the analysis, a 13 V-J model separated ophthalmopathy from stable hyperthyroidism.

Sequences were obtained from blood. The TCR originated in a woman aged 55-69 years with Graves' ophthalmopathy.

CDR3 nucleotide sequence: TGTGCCATCAGTGACGGGACCGAAGCTAACTATGGCTACACCTTC. Its translation is CAISDGTEANYGYTF. The rearrangement joins TRBV10-3 to TRBJ1-2, with D maybe TRBD1 (5 bases). Germline V gives CDR1 ENHRY, CDR2 SYGVKD. V was clipped by 3 bases and J by 0 bases, with 11 bases between them. The CDR3 is 15 amino acids.